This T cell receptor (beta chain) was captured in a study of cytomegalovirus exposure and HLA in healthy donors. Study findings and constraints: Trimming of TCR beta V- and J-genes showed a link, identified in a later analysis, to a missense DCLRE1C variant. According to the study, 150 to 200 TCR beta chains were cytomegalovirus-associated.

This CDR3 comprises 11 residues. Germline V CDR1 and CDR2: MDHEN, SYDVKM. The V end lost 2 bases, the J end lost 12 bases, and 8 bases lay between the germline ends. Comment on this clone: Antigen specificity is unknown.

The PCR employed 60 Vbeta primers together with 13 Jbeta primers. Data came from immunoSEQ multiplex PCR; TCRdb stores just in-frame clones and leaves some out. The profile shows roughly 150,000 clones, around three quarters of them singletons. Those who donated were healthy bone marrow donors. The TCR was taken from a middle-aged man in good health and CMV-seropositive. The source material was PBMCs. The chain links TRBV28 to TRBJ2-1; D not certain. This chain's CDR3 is CASSLTRAQFF. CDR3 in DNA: TGTGCCAGCAGTTTAACCCGAGCGCAGTTCTTC.